A single sample is the source of the 9 T cell receptor beta chains below, sequenced in a study of blood T cell repertoires in COVID-19. Method: immunoSEQ multiplex PCR; TCRdb's copy keeps in-frame clones and lacks some. The sample lists about 15,000 clones; about four fifths were seen once. Sequenced: peripheral blood. These receptors all come from a man aged 55 to 69 with acute or convalescent COVID-19.

V gene TRBV30 combines with J gene TRBJ1-1; a possible D gene is TRBD1 (5 bases). Trimming took off 0 bases at V and 0 bases at J, with 14 bases between the two ends. Germline assignment: CDR1 GTSNPN and CDR2 SVGIG (reference sequence). This CDR3 has 16 amino acids. This CDR3 reads CAWSVTIRGMNTEAFF. The CDR3 DNA reads TGTGCCTGGAGTGTGACAATCCGGGGGATGAACACTGAAGCTTTCTTT.

The chain carries TRBV29-1 and TRBJ2-1; TRBD1 is a possible D gene (6 bases). This CDR3 spans 15 amino acids. The V end was cut by 4 bases, the J end by 3 bases, with 16 bases between. CDR1 and CDR2 from the germline V gene are SQVTM and ANQGSEA. This CDR3 is CSVVGGRDNYNEQFF. DNA of the CDR3: TGCAGCGTTGTCGGAGGAAGGGACAACTACAATGAGCAGTTCTTC.

This chain joins TRBV5-1 and TRBJ2-1; 11 nucleotides match TRBD2. CDR1 is SGHRS and CDR2 is YFSETQ in the germline V gene. The CDR3 is made up of 17 amino acids. V was clipped by 0 bases and J by 3 bases; unmatched bases: 5. The CDR3 DNA reads TGCGCCAGCAGCTTGGTTTCCGGGACTAGCGGCTACAATGAGCAGTTCTTC. This gives the protein CASSLVSGTSGYNEQFF.

This chain uses TRBV4-2 with TRBJ2-7; 11 positions match TRBD2. The CDR3 is made up of 16 amino acids. With 1 base clipped from V and 5 bases from J, the junction kept 7 bases outside the gene matches. Germline CDR1 and CDR2: LGHNA and YNFKEQ. The CDR3 here is CASSQGRLAGKHEQYF. The CDR3 nucleotides read TGTGCCAGCAGCCAAGGAAGACTAGCGGGGAAGCACGAGCAGTACTTC.

The count of this clone is one. The V and J genes are TRBV7-2 and TRBJ1-5, with TRBD1 matching over 7 bases. The J segment lost 1 base and the V segment lost 0 bases, leaving 0 bases of the junction unmatched. This CDR3 is built from 15 residues. Germline assignment: CDR1 SGHTA and CDR2 FQGNSA. CDR3 protein: CASSLARGSNQPQHF. The CDR3, as DNA: TGTGCCAGCAGCTTAGCCAGGGGGAGCAATCAGCCCCAGCATTTT.

The V call is TRBV5-1, the J call TRBJ2-3; D might be TRBD2 (6 bases). Trimming shortened V by 7 bases and J by 1 base, and 10 bases separated the two germline ends. Germline CDR1 reads SGHRS; CDR2 reads YFSETQ. This CDR3 has 13 residues. In nucleotides, the CDR3 is TGCGCCAGCCGGGACTTCCGCACAGATACGCAGTATTTT. Encoded protein: CASRDFRTDTQYF.

This clone was detected a few times. The chain uses TRBV5-5 and TRBJ2-7; 7 bases fit TRBD2. V dropped 0 bases and J dropped 2; count of bases not matched to a gene: 5. The germline V gene encodes CDR1 SGHKS and CDR2 YYEKEE (reference sequence). The CDR3 is 15 amino acids. The CDR3 DNA sequence: TGTGCCAGCAGCTTGGGTTCTAGCGGTCCCTACGAGCAGTACTTC. Translated, it gives CASSLGSSGPYEQYF.

This clone showed up just a few times. The rearrangement uses TRBV4-3 and TRBJ1-4, with unresolved D. V lost 1 base and J lost 8, with 8 bases in between. The CDR3 spans 13 residues. CDR1 and CDR2 from the germline V gene are LGHNA and YSLEER. Written as DNA, the CDR3 is TGCGCCAGCAGCCAAGTCCTCCTGGAAAAACTGTTTTTT. Encoded protein: CASSQVLLEKLFF.

V is TRBV9 and J is TRBJ2-1; the D gene is possibly TRBD2 (6 bases). V lost 4 bases to trimming and J lost 6 bases, with 32 bases between them. The length of the CDR3 is 20 residues. Germline CDR1 SGDLS, CDR2 YYNGEE. The CDR3 DNA reads as TGTGCCAGCAGCCCAACGCCGGGGGAAGCGAGTCGAATGGGCACCAATGAGCAGTTCTTC. This sequence encodes CASSPTPGEASRMGTNEQFF.